The 2 T cell receptor beta chains given below trace back to one sample, sequenced in a study of blood T cell repertoires in COVID-19. Clones were read by immunoSEQ multiplex PCR, and TCRdb kept only the in-frame ones, dropping some. The data contain hundreds of thousands of clones, under 90% of them singletons. The sample taken for sequencing was peripheral blood. Source of these receptors: an elderly woman with active or convalescent COVID-19.

This chain uses TRBV2 with TRBJ2-1, with D possibly being TRBD2 (5 bases). Trimming took 8 bases from V and 5 from J, leaving 16 bases between them. Germline assignment: CDR1 SNHLY and CDR2 FYNNEI. The CDR3 is made up of 14 amino acids. CDR3 in amino acids: CASWSVRGNNEQFF. DNA of the CDR3: TGTGCCAGCTGGTCGGTCCGGGGTAACAATGAGCAGTTCTTC.

V usage is TRBV28 and J usage is TRBJ1-2; TRBD1 agrees at 7 bases. The CDR3 covers 15 residues. Germline values: CDR1 MDHEN, CDR2 SYDVKM. V lost 5 bases, J lost 4 bases, and 10 bases stayed unmatched. CDR3 sequence reads: CASSLTGAGIYGYTF. CDR3 coding DNA: TGTGCCAGCAGTCTAACAGGGGCTGGAATCTATGGCTACACCTTC.